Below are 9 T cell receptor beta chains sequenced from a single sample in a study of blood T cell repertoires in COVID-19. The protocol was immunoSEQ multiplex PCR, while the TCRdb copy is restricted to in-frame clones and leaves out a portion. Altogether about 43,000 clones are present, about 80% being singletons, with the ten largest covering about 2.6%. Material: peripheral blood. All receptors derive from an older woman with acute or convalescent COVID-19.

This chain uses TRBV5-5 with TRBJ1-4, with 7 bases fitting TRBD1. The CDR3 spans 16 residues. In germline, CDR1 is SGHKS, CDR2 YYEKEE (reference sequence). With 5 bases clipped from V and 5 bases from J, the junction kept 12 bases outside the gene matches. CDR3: CASSETGVTLNEKLFF. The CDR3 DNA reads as TGTGCCAGCAGTGAAACAGGGGTTACCCTGAATGAAAAACTGTTTTTT.

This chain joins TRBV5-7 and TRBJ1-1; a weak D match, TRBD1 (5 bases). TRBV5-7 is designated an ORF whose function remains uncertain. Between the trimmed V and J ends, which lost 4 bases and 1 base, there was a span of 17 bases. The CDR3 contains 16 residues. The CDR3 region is CASSLVVGGSNTEAFF. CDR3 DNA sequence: TGTGCCAGCAGCCTAGTCGTGGGGGGGTCGAACACTGAAGCTTTCTTT.

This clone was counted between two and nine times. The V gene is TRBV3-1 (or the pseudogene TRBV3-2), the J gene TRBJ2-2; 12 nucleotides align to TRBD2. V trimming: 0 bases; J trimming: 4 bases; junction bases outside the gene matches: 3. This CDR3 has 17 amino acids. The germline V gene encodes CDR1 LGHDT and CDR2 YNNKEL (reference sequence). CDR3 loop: CASSQDPGLAGTGELFF. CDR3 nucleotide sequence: TGTGCCAGCAGCCAAGATCCGGGACTAGCGGGCACCGGGGAGCTGTTTTTT.

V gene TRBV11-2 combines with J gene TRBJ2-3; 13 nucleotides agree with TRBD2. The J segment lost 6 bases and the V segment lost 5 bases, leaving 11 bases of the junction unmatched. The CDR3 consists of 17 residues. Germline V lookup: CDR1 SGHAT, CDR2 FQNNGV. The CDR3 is CASSRTPTSGGLDTQYF. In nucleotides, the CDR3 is TGTGCCAGCAGCCGAACCCCGACTAGCGGGGGGCTTGATACGCAGTATTTT.

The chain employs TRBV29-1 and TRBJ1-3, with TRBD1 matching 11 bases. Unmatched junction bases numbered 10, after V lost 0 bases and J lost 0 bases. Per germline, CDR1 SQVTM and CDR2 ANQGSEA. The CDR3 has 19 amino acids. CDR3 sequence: CSVEDYRTGGISSGNTIYF. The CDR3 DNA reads TGCAGCGTTGAAGATTACAGGACAGGGGGCATATCCTCTGGAAACACCATATATTTT.

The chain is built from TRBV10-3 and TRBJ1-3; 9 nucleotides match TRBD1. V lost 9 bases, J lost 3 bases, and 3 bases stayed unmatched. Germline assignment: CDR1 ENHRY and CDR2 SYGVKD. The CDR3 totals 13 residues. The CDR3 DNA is TGTGCCATGGGACAGGGTAATGGAAACACCATATATTTT. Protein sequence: CAMGQGNGNTIYF.

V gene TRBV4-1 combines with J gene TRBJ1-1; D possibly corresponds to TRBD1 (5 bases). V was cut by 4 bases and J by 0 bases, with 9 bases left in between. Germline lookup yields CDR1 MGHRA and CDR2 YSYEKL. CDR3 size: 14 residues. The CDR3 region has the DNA TGCGCCAGCAGCCGGGGCATTTTGAACACTGAAGCTTTCTTT. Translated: CASSRGILNTEAFF.

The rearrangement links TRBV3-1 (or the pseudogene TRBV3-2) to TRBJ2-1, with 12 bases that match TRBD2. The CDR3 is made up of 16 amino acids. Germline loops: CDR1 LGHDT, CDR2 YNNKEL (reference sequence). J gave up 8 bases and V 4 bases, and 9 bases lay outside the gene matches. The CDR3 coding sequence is TGTGCCAGCAGCCGAAGGGCTAGCGGGGGGGCCGATGAGCAGTTCTTC. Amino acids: CASSRRASGGADEQFF.

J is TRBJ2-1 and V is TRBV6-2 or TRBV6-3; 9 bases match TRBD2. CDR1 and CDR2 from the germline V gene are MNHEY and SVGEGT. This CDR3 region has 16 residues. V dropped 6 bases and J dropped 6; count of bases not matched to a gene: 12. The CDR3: CASRPSGTSSSNEQFF. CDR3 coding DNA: TGTGCCAGCAGACCTTCCGGGACTAGCTCTTCCAATGAGCAGTTCTTC.